This T cell receptor (beta chain) was captured in a study of molecular identifiers for immune sequencing clone quantification. Study-wide context: Within a replicate experiment, RNA obtained from either around 20,000 or 100,000 naive CD8 cells was divided into five aliquots, and four of those aliquots were then sequenced. Study findings and constraints: Under 1% of molecules in naive cells, but over 99% of effector molecules, belonged to clones above 20 RNA copies.

Each CDR3 protein gets one entry after TCRdb re-called the PCR reads with MiXCR. This sample has about 53,000 distinct CDR3 sequences, with roughly a third found just once. This clonotype appeared many times. Antigen unknown. The sequenced sample was naive CD8+ T cells from blood, with Jurkat cell RNA spiked in. Specified subset: FACS-sorted CD8+CD4-CCR7+CD45RA+ naive T cells. The receptor was derived from a human donor in good health. Some libraries in this study had Jurkat cell RNA spiked in.

CDR3 bases: TGCAGCGTTGAGTCGGAAACCGCCTACGAGCAGTACTTC. Protein sequence: CSVESETAYEQYF. This chain joins TRBV29-1 and TRBJ2-7; D call uncertain. Germline loops: CDR1 SQVTM, CDR2 ANQGSEA. V dropped 3 bases and J dropped 2 bases, with 11 bases sitting between them. This CDR3 comprises 13 residues.